The entry that follows covers one TCR beta chain sequence. This record comes from a study of OX40 agonist ivuxolimab in advanced cancers. Clones were sequenced by immunoSEQ multiplex PCR, and TCRdb holds only the in-frame ones, with some missing. Here the sample spans 48,000 or so clones, 85% to 95% being singletons. Patients with autoimmune history or systemic immunosuppression were excluded. Germline assignment: CDR1 MNHNY and CDR2 SVGAGI (reference sequence). V was trimmed by 7 bases and J by 3 bases, leaving 4 bases between them. CDR3 length: 10 residues. The TCR was taken from an adult with an advanced solid tumor such as melanoma, head and neck, liver or kidney cancer. The source material was CD4+ or CD8+ T cells sorted from blood, sampled in a trial of the OX40 agonist ivuxolimab. The chain combines TRBV6-6 with TRBJ2-7; D gene uncertain. CDR3 amino acids: CASMDYEQYF. DNA for the CDR3: TGTGCCAGCATGGACTACGAGCAGTACTTC.